This T cell receptor (beta chain) was identified in a study of T cell repertoires in cytomegalovirus infection. One entry per CDR3 protein, called by TCRdb with MiXCR from the reads. The sample records roughly 310,000 distinct CDR3 sequences, roughly a sixth being singletons. The sequence derives from a human donor in good health (CMV status not recorded). Some clones in this sample may be carry-over from other donors' samples. The sequencing sample was made of PBMCs.

The CDR3 nucleotides are TGCGCCAGCAGCCAAGGTTGGAGTAGCGGGGGGGCCAATCGAGCGGATACGCAGTATTTT. Translated, it gives CASSQGWSSGGANRADTQYF. The chain employs TRBV4-3 and TRBJ2-3; TRBD2 matches 11 bases. V lost 1 base and J lost 6; bases outside the gene matches: 18. CDR3 length: 20 residues. Germline V lookup: CDR1 LGHNA, CDR2 YSLEER.